This TCR beta chain was captured in a study of cytomegalovirus exposure and HLA in healthy donors. The PCR was carried out with 60 Vbeta primers and 13 Jbeta primers. Repertoires were generated with immunoSEQ multiplex PCR, while TCRdb's copy carries only in-frame clones and drops some. Of about 180,000 clones listed, 65% to 85% are singletons. Study findings and constraints: The authors judged a highly shared variant cluster likely a sequencing artifact. Only CMV serostatus was available as immune exposure information. An Asian-associated ancestry cluster reportedly showed fewer N-insertions than the approximately 650-donor mean in a later analysis. Researchers reported from a later analysis that most CMV-associated TCR beta chains appeared HLA-restricted.

As regards this clone: Its specificity is not known.

Germline assignment: CDR1 SQVTM and CDR2 ANQGSEA. The trim removed 0 bases at V and 9 bases at J, leaving 11 bases unmatched. The CDR3 has 15 residues. Sequencing used PBMCs. This TCR was sampled from a girl aged 10 to 17 in good health and CMV-seropositive. The chain has TRBV29-1 and TRBJ2-1, with 7 nucleotides matching TRBD2. The CDR3 DNA sequence: TGCAGCGTTGAAGAGGGCGGGAGTAAGCTGGTTGAGCAGTTCTTC. Its protein is CSVEEGGSKLVEQFF.